These T cell receptor beta chains were read from a single sample in a study of T cells after yellow fever vaccination. TCRdb processed the 5' RACE reads anew with MiXCR; each CDR3 protein has one entry. The repertoire holds some 160,000 distinct CDR3 sequences, around 9.7% seen once, with about a third in the top ten. Here the sequenced sample was CD8+ T cells sorted from PBMCs, taken 45 days after the yellow fever booster vaccination. The receptors here all came from a man aged 18 to 30 who received the YFV17D yellow fever vaccine. The CDR3 runs from the conserved cysteine through the conserved F or W. The D gene is left open where the match is weak. A row's size may be missing; if present it is once, few, many or a size class.

few,TRBD1,TRBJ1-5,TRBV6-5,15,CASSLGQGGDQPQHF,TGTGCCAGCAGTCTGGGACAGGGAGGAGACCAGCCCCAGCATTTT
NA,TRBD2,TRBJ2-3,TRBV5-6,16,CASSFATSGGADTQYF,TGTGCCAGCAGCTTTGCTACTAGCGGGGGGGCAGATACGCAGTATTTT
NA,NA,TRBJ1-5,TRBV6-5,15,CASSLTEGRNQPQHF,TGTGCCAGCAGCCTTACAGAGGGGCGGAATCAGCCCCAGCATTTT
many,TRBD2,TRBJ2-1,TRBV6-2/TRBV6-3,18,CASSYSDSGESSYNEQFF,TGTGCCAGCAGTTACAGTGATAGCGGGGAGAGCTCCTACAATGAGCAGTTCTTC
NA,NA,TRBJ2-3,TRBV12-3/TRBV12-4,12,CATQTSTDTQYF,TGTGCCACCCAGACTAGCACAGATACGCAGTATTTT
NA,TRBD1,TRBJ2-1,TRBV7-6,13,CASSLRGPSEQFF,TGTGCCAGCAGCTTAAGGGGGCCCAGCGAGCAGTTCTTC
few,TRBD2,TRBJ2-3,TRBV20-1,19,CSARVITLAGEGWTDTQYF,TGCAGTGCTAGAGTTATAACTCTTGCGGGGGAGGGCTGGACAGATACGCAGTATTTT
NA,NA,TRBJ1-1,TRBV12-3/TRBV12-4,13,CASSLAASTEAFF,TGTGCCAGCAGTTTAGCGGCAAGCACTGAAGCTTTCTTT
few,NA,TRBJ1-6,TRBV12-3/TRBV12-4,16,CASSSGLWGGDSPLHF,TGTGCCAGCAGTTCAGGGCTTTGGGGGGGGGACTCACCCCTCCACTTT
NA,TRBD2,TRBJ2-1,TRBV7-9,16,CASSAQTSGAYNEQFF,TGTGCCAGCAGCGCTCAGACTAGCGGGGCGTACAATGAGCAGTTCTTC
NA,NA,TRBJ2-7,TRBV11-2,13,CASSLGESYEQYF,TGTGCCAGCAGCCTAGGGGAGTCCTACGAGCAGTACTTC
NA,TRBD1,TRBJ1-2,TRBV12-3/TRBV12-4,13,CASSLGTGYGYTF,TGTGCCAGCAGTTTGGGGACAGGCTATGGCTACACCTTC
once,TRBD1,TRBJ1-4,TRBV4-3,18,CASSQGPGQDHSNEKLFF,TGCGCCAGCAGCCAGGGACCGGGACAGGACCACTCTAATGAAAAACTGTTTTTT
few,TRBD2,TRBJ2-3,TRBV7-9,15,CASSLEAGGEDTQYF,TGTGCCAGCAGCTTAGAGGCGGGGGGAGAAGATACGCAGTATTTT
NA,NA,TRBJ2-1,TRBV2,15,CASIEDRSSYNEQFF,TGTGCCAGCATCGAGGACAGATCCTCCTACAATGAGCAGTTCTTC
few,NA,TRBJ2-5,TRBV29-1,13,CSVEYRVVETQYF,TGCAGCGTTGAATACAGGGTGGTAGAGACCCAGTACTTC
NA,NA,TRBJ2-2,TRBV25-1,11,CASGVTGELFF,TGTGCCAGCGGGGTCACCGGGGAGCTGTTTTTT
many,NA,TRBJ2-6,TRBV15,17,CATGQGGSFSGANVLTF,TGTGCCACCGGTCAGGGGGGAAGTTTCTCTGGGGCCAACGTCCTGACTTTC
NA,NA,TRBJ1-2,TRBV4-1,14,CASSQEHRDDGYTF,TGCGCCAGCAGCCAAGAGCACAGGGACGATGGCTACACCTTC
many,NA,TRBJ2-7,TRBV7-8,15,CASSSGSPLSYEQYF,TGTGCCAGCAGCTCGGGATCTCCCTTATCCTACGAGCAGTACTTC
few,NA,TRBJ2-2,TRBV6-5,13,CASSSANTGELFF,TGTGCCAGCAGTTCTGCGAACACCGGGGAGCTGTTTTTT
many,TRBD1,TRBJ2-7,TRBV7-9,13,CAIPGQGVGEQYF,TGTGCCATCCCGGGACAGGGAGTAGGGGAGCAGTACTTC
many,NA,TRBJ2-7,TRBV4-1,16,CASSQGRGPRLDEQYF,TGCGCCAGCAGCCAAGGTAGGGGACCCCGTCTGGACGAGCAGTACTTC
NA,TRBD1,TRBJ2-1,TRBV19,13,CASRDRGSYEQFF,TGTGCCTCCCGGGACAGGGGGTCGTATGAGCAGTTCTTC
NA,NA,TRBJ1-4,TRBV18,15,CASSPPSTRKEKLFF,TGTGCCAGCTCACCACCGAGCACAAGGAAAGAAAAACTGTTTTTT
NA,NA,TRBJ2-2,TRBV4-2,15,CASSQGVSNTGELFF,TGTGCCAGCAGCCAAGGCGTCTCGAACACCGGGGAGCTGTTTTTT
many,TRBD1,TRBJ2-7,TRBV7-6,15,CASSPRQGGFHEQYF,TGTGCCAGCAGCCCGCGACAGGGGGGCTTCCACGAGCAGTACTTC
NA,NA,TRBJ1-2,TRBV25-1,14,CASSEWVADHGYTF,TGTGCCAGCAGTGAGTGGGTGGCGGACCACGGCTACACCTTC
NA,NA,TRBJ2-7,TRBV14,14,CASSLLGNSYEQYF,TGTGCCAGCAGCCTGCTAGGGAACTCCTACGAGCAGTACTTC
many,NA,TRBJ2-5,TRBV3-1,14,CASSQTPDQETQYF,TGTGCCAGCAGCCAGACGCCAGACCAAGAGACCCAGTACTTC
many,NA,TRBJ1-6,TRBV5-1,15,CASSTSGTDNSPLHF,TGCGCCAGCAGCACCTCCGGGACGGACAATTCCCCCCTCCACTTT
few,NA,TRBJ2-2,TRBV30,12,CAWSVSIRELFF,TGTGCCTGGAGTGTATCGATTAGGGAGCTGTTTTTT
many,NA,TRBJ2-2,TRBV7-8,13,CASSPPSLGELFF,TGTGCCAGCAGCCCCCCGTCCCTCGGGGAGCTGTTTTTT
many,NA,TRBJ2-3,TRBV11-2,18,CASSLASSLGGFSDTQYF,TGTGCCAGCAGCTTAGCAAGCTCCCTTGGGGGGTTTTCGGATACGCAGTATTTT
NA,TRBD1,TRBJ2-5,TRBV20-1,14,CSAVPGGDQETQYF,TGCAGTGCAGTGCCAGGGGGCGACCAAGAGACCCAGTACTTC
few,NA,TRBJ2-7,TRBV6-2/TRBV6-3,15,CASSYSGTGSYEQYF,TGTGCCAGCAGTTACTCCGGGACCGGGTCGTACGAGCAGTACTTC
NA,NA,TRBJ2-7,TRBV25-1,13,CASKSHSRSEQYF,TGTGCCAGCAAGTCCCATAGTCGGAGCGAGCAGTACTTC
many,TRBD1,TRBJ1-1,TRBV29-1,11,CSAPGGTEAFF,TGCAGCGCCCCAGGGGGCACTGAAGCTTTCTTT
many,NA,TRBJ2-7,TRBV4-3,17,CASSQDLGGPRGYEQYF,TGCGCCAGCAGCCAAGATCTCGGCGGACCCCGCGGCTACGAGCAGTACTTC
NA,TRBD1,TRBJ2-3,TRBV7-9,16,CASSLEGQTSTDTQYF,TGTGCCAGCAGCTTAGAGGGACAGACTAGCACAGATACGCAGTATTTT
many,TRBD2,TRBJ2-3,TRBV7-6,16,CASSPGTSGGPNTQYF,TGTGCCAGCAGCCCCGGGACTAGCGGGGGCCCCAATACGCAGTATTTT
NA,TRBD1,TRBJ1-5,TRBV5-3,17,CARSYPLGGQGNQPQHF,TGTGCCAGAAGCTACCCGTTAGGAGGACAGGGGAATCAGCCCCAGCATTTT
NA,NA,TRBJ1-1,TRBV5-1,13,CASGSGLPTEAFF,TGCGCCAGCGGGAGTGGGCTGCCGACTGAAGCTTTCTTT
NA,TRBD1,TRBJ2-1,TRBV3-1,12,CANRDRDNEQFF,TGTGCCAACCGGGACAGAGACAATGAGCAGTTCTTC
NA,NA,TRBJ2-7,TRBV7-2,14,CASSLARGLNEQYF,TGTGCCAGCAGCTTAGCGCGCGGGCTCAACGAGCAGTACTTC
few,NA,TRBJ2-3,TRBV6-5,16,CASSSEAGRGTDTQYF,TGTGCCAGCAGCTCCGAGGCGGGGCGAGGCACAGATACGCAGTATTTT
few,NA,TRBJ2-5,TRBV24-1,14,CATSDTYNQETQYF,TGTGCCACCAGTGACACCTACAACCAAGAGACCCAGTACTTC
many,TRBD2,TRBJ2-2,TRBV6-5,15,CASTGASGGAGELFF,TGTGCCAGCACGGGGGCTAGCGGGGGGGCCGGGGAGCTGTTTTTT
many,NA,TRBJ2-1,TRBV9,16,CASSVGRETGYNEQFF,TGTGCCAGCAGCGTCGGCCGCGAGACTGGCTACAATGAGCAGTTCTTC
NA,TRBD1,TRBJ1-1,TRBV19,14,CASEGQGMNTEAFF,TGTGCCAGTGAAGGACAGGGCATGAACACTGAAGCTTTCTTT
NA,TRBD1,TRBJ2-1,TRBV19,14,CATFRTGAVNEQFF,TGTGCCACCTTCCGGACAGGGGCGGTCAATGAGCAGTTCTTC
few,NA,TRBJ2-3,TRBV20-1,19,CSARGEYPGRLDSTDTQYF,TGCAGTGCTAGGGGAGAGTATCCCGGACGCTTGGACAGCACAGATACGCAGTATTTT
many,NA,TRBJ1-2,TRBV25-1,15,CASSESTGWSYGYTF,TGTGCCAGCAGTGAATCTACAGGGTGGAGCTATGGCTACACCTTC
NA,TRBD2,TRBJ2-1,TRBV19,16,CASSTLRGISYNEQFF,TGTGCCAGTAGTACGTTGCGGGGGATCTCCTACAATGAGCAGTTCTTC
many,NA,TRBJ1-6,TRBV5-1,15,CASSFGRQLNSPLHF,TGCGCCAGCAGCTTTGGACGACAGCTTAATTCACCCCTCCACTTT
NA,NA,TRBJ2-1,TRBV2,15,CASRSVRGTYNEQFF,TGTGCCAGCAGGAGTGTGCGGGGTACCTACAATGAGCAGTTCTTC
NA,NA,TRBJ2-3,TRBV19,18,CASSLQEWDSGGTDTQYF,TGTGCCAGTAGTCTCCAAGAATGGGACTCAGGAGGCACAGATACGCAGTATTTT
few,NA,TRBJ1-2,TRBV27,13,CASSLHANYGYTF,TGTGCCAGCAGTTTGCACGCTAACTATGGCTACACCTTC
few,TRBD2,TRBJ2-7,TRBV19,14,CASSAAGGSYEQYF,TGTGCCAGTAGTGCGGCGGGGGGCTCCTACGAGCAGTACTTC
NA,NA,TRBJ1-2,TRBV9,14,CASSGEASAGGYTF,TGTGCCAGCAGCGGCGAGGCGTCAGCCGGAGGCTACACCTTC